The text below deals with one T cell receptor (beta chain). Its antigen remains unidentified. The repertoire was sequenced with immunoSEQ multiplex PCR; TCRdb's copy has only in-frame clones and lacks some. The profile shows some 150,000 clones, 70% to 90% of them singletons. Trimming pared 0 bases from V and 0 bases from J, leaving 9 bases between. Germline CDR1 reads MGHRA; CDR2 reads YSYEKL. This CDR3 comprises 16 residues. The data belong to a study of cytomegalovirus exposure and HLA in healthy donors. Overall study results and limits: The study designated 150 or so TCR beta chains cytomegalovirus-associated. Most TCR sequences proved rare, with some public TCRs found in many donors.

The chain uses TRBV4-1 and TRBJ1-3; D remains unclear. The specimen sequenced was PBMCs. The TCR comes from a woman aged 25-40 years in good health and CMV-seropositive. This CDR3 is CASSQEGYRSGNTIYF. As DNA, the CDR3 is TGCGCCAGCAGCCAAGAGGGCTATCGCTCTGGAAACACCATATATTTT.